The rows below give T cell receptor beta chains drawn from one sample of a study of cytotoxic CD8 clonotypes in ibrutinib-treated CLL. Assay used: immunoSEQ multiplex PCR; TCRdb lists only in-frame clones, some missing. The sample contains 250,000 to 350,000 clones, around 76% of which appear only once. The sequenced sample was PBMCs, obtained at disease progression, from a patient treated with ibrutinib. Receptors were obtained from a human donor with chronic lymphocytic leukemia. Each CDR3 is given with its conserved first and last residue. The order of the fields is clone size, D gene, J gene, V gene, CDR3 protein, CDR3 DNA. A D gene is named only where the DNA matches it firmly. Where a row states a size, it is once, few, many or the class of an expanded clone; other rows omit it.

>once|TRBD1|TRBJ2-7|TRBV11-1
CASSTPQGYEQYF
TGTGCCAGCAGCACCCCACAGGGGTACGAGCAGTACTTC
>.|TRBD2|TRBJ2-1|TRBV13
CASRQLAGGGNEQFF
TGTGCCAGCAGACAACTAGCGGGAGGAGGCAATGAGCAGTTCTTC
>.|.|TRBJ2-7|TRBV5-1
CASSLVGAGYEQYF
TGCGCCAGCAGCTTGGTAGGGGCGGGCTACGAGCAGTACTTC
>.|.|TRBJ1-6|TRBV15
CATSRAGVRNSPLHF
TGTGCCACCAGCAGAGCCGGGGTACGAAATTCACCCCTCCACTTT
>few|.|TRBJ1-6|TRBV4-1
CASSRTPDEGHSPLHF
TGCGCCAGCAGCCGGACACCTGACGAGGGACATTCACCCCTCCACTTT
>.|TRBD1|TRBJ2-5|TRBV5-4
CASSFPGQGRETQYF
TGTGCCAGCAGCTTCCCGGGACAGGGTAGGGAGACCCAGTACTTC
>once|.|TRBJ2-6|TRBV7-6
CASSPRLKVSSGANVLTF
TGTGCCAGCAGCCCAAGACTCAAAGTTAGCTCTGGGGCCAACGTCCTGACTTTC
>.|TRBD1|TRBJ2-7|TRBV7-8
CASSLDRGYEQYF
TGTGCCAGCAGCTTAGACAGGGGCTACGAGCAGTACTTC
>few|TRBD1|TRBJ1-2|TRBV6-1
CASSEGQGARGYTF
TGTGCCAGCAGTGAAGGACAGGGGGCACGAGGCTACACCTTC
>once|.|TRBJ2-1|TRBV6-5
CASSYGWGALPNEQFF
TGTGCCAGCAGTTACGGTTGGGGGGCCCTTCCGAATGAGCAGTTCTTC
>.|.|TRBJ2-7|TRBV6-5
CASSYASGSYEQYF
TGTGCCAGCAGTTACGCGTCAGGGTCCTACGAGCAGTACTTC
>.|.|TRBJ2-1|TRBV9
CASSVAGGGLEDEQFF
TGTGCCAGCAGCGTAGCGGGCGGGGGCCTCGAAGATGAGCAGTTCTTC
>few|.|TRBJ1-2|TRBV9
CASSVPPHGYTF
TGTGCCAGCAGCGTTCCCCCGCATGGCTACACCTTC
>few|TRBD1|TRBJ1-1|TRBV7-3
CASSRTGVNTEAFF
TGTGCCAGCAGCAGGACAGGGGTGAACACTGAAGCTTTCTTT
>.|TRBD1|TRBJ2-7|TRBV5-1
CASSSIFTGGTGVDYEQYF
TGCGCCAGCAGCTCAATTTTTACCGGTGGGACAGGGGTCGACTACGAGCAGTACTTC
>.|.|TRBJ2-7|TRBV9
CASSGRHPRGEQYF
TGTGCCAGCAGCGGACGTCACCCCCGTGGCGAGCAGTACTTC